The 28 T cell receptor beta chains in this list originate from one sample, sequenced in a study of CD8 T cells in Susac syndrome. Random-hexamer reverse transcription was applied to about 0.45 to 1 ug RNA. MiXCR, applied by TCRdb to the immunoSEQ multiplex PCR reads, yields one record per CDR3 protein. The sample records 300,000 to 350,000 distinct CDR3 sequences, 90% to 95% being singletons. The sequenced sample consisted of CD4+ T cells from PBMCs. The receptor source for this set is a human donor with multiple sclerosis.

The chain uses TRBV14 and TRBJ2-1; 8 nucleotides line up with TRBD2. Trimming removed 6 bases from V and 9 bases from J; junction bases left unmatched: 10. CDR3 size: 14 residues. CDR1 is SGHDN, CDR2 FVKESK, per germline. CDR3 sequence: CASRVAGLPGEQFF. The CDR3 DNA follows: TGTGCCAGCAGGGTAGCGGGATTGCCGGGTGAGCAGTTCTTC.

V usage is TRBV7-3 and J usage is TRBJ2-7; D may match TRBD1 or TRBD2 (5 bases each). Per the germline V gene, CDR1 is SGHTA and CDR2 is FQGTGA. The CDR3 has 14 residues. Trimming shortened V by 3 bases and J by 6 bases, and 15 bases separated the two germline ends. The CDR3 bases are TGTGCCAGCAGCTTGCAAGGGACGGCTCGCGAGCAGTACTTC. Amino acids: CASSLQGTAREQYF.

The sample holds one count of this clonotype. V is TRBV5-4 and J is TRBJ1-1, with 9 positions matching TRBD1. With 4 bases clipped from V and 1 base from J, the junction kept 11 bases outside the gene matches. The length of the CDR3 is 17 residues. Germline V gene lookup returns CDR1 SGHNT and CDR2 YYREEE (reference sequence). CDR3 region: CASSLTGGTWRNTEAFF. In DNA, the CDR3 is TGTGCCAGCAGCCTGACAGGGGGGACATGGAGGAACACTGAAGCTTTCTTT.

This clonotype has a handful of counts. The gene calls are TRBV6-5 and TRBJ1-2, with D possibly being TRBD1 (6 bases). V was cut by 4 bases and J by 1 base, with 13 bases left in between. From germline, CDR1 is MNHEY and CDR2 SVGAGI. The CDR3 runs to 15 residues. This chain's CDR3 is CASSFTMDSNYGYTF. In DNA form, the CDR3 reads TGTGCCAGCAGTTTCACTATGGACAGTAACTATGGCTACACCTTC.

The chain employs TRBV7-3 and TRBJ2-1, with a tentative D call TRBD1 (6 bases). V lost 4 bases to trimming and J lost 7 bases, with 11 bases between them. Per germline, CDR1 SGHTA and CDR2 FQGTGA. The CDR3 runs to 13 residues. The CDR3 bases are TGTGCCAGCAGCTCCGGCAGGGGTAATGAGCAGTTCTTC. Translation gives CASSSGRGNEQFF.

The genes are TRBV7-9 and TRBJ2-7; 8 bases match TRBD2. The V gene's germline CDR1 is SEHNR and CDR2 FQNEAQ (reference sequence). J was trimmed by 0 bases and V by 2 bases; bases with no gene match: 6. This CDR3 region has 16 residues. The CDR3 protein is CASSLRPGTSSYEQYF. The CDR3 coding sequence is TGTGCCAGCAGCTTACGTCCTGGGACTAGCTCCTACGAGCAGTACTTC.

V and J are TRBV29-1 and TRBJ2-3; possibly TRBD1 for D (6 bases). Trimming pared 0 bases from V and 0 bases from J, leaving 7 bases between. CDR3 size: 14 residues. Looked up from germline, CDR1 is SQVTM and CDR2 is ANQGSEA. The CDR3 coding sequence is TGCAGCGTTGAAGATACAGGGAGCACAGATACGCAGTATTTT. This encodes CSVEDTGSTDTQYF.

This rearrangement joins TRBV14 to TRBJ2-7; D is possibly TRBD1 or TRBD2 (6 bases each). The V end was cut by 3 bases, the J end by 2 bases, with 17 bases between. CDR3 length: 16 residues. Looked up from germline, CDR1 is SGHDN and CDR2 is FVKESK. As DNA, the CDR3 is TGTGCCAGCAGCCACGGAGGGTGGGGACAAACCTACGAGCAGTACTTC. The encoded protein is CASSHGGWGQTYEQYF.

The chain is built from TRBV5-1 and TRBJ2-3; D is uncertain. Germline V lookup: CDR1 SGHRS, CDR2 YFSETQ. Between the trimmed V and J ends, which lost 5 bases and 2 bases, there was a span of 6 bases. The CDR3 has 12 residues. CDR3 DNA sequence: TGCGCCAGCAGTCAGGCCACAGATACGCAGTATTTT. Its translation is CASSQATDTQYF.

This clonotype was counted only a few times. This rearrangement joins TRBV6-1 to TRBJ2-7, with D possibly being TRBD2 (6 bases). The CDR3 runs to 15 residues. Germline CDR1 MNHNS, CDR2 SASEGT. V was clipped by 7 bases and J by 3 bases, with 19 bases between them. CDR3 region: CASTEMGLSDYEQYF. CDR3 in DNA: TGTGCCAGCACCGAGATGGGACTCAGTGACTACGAGCAGTACTTC.

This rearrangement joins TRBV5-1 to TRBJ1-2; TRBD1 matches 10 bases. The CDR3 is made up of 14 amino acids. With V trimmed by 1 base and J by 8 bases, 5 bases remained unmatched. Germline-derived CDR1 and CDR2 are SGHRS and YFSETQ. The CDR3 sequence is CASSLTGTGEGYTF. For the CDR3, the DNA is TGCGCCAGCAGCTTGACCGGGACAGGGGAGGGCTACACCTTC.

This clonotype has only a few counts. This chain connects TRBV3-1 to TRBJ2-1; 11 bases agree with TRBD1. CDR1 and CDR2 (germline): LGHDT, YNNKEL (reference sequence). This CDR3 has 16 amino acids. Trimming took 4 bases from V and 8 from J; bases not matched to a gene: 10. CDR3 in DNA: TGTGCCAGCAGCCTCCGGTCCGGGACAGGGGGTGATGAGCAGTTCTTC. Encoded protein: CASSLRSGTGGDEQFF.

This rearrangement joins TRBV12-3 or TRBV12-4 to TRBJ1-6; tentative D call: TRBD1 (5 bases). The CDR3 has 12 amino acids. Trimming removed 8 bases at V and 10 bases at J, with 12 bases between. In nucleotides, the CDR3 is TGTGCCAGCTGCCCCACAGGATCACCCCTCCACTTT. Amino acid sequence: CASCPTGSPLHF.

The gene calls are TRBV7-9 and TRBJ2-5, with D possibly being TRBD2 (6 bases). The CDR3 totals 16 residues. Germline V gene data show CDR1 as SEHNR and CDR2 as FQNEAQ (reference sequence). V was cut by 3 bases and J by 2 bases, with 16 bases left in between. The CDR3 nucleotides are TGTGCCAGCAGCTTCAGTCGGACGGCGGGACAAGAGACCCAGTACTTC. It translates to CASSFSRTAGQETQYF.

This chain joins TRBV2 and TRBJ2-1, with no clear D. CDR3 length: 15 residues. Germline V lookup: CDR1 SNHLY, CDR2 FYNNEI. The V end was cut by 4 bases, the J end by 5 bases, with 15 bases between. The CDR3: CASSAHVGNNNEQFF. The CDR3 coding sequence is TGTGCCAGCAGTGCTCACGTGGGGAATAACAATGAGCAGTTCTTC.

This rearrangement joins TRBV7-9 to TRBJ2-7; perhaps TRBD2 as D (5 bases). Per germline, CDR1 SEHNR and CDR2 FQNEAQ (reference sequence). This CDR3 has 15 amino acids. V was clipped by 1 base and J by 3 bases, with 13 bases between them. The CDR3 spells CASSLGSWAGYEQYF. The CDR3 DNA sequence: TGTGCCAGCAGCTTAGGGTCTTGGGCGGGCTACGAGCAGTACTTC.

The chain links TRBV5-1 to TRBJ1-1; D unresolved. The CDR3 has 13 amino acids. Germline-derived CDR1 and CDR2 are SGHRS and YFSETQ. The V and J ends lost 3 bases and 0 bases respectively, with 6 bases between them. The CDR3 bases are TGCGCCAGCAGCTCCGTCCTGAACACTGAAGCTTTCTTT. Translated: CASSSVLNTEAFF.

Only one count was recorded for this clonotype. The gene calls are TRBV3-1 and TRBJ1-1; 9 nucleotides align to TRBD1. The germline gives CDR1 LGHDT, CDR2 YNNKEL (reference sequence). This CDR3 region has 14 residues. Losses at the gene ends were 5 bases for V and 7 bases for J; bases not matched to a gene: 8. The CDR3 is CASSSGTGNDEAFF. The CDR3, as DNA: TGTGCCAGCAGCTCCGGGACAGGGAATGATGAAGCTTTCTTT.

The CDR3 loop reads CASSLPEVTNEQFF. The CDR3 bases are TGTGCCAGCAGCCTCCCCGAAGTGACCAATGAGCAGTTCTTC. J is TRBJ2-1 and V is TRBV7-9; unclear D gene. The CDR3 has 14 amino acids. Germline CDR1 SEHNR, CDR2 FQNEAQ (reference sequence). V was cut by 5 bases and J by 6 bases, with 14 bases left in between.

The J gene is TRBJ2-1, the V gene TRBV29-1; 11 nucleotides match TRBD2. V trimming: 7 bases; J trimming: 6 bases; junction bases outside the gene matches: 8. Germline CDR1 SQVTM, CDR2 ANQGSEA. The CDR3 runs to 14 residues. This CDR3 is CSASFTSGSNEQFF. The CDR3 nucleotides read TGCAGCGCATCCTTTACTAGCGGGAGCAATGAGCAGTTCTTC.

CDR3 sequence: CASSISTGRNTEAFF. In DNA, the CDR3 is TGTGCCAGCAGCATATCAACAGGGAGGAACACTGAAGCTTTCTTT. The V and J genes are TRBV9 and TRBJ1-1, with TRBD1 as a possible D gene (6 bases). Germline CDR1 is SGDLS and CDR2 is YYNGEE. The ends were cut back, 4 bases at V and 1 base at J, with 14 bases in the middle. The CDR3 runs to 15 residues.

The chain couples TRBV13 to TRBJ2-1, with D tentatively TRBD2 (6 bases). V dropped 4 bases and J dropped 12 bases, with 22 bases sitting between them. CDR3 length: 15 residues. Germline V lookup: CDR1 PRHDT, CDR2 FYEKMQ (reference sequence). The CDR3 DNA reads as TGTGCCAGCAGCTCCAGGCGGGGATTCCTCGCGGGGCAGTTCTTC. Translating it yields CASSSRRGFLAGQFF. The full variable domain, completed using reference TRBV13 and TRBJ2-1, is AAGVIQSPRHLIKEKRETATLKCYPIPRHDTVYWYQQGPGQDPQFLISFYEKMQSDKGSIPDRFSAQQFSDYHSELNMSSLELGDSALYFCASSSRRGFLAGQFFGPGTRLTVL.

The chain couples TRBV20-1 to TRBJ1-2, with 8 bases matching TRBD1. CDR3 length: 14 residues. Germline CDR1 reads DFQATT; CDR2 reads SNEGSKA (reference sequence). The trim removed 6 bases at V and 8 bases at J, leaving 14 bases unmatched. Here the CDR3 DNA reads TGCAGTGCCGAGAGTCAGGGGGCAGAGGGGGGCTACACCTTC. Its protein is CSAESQGAEGGYTF.

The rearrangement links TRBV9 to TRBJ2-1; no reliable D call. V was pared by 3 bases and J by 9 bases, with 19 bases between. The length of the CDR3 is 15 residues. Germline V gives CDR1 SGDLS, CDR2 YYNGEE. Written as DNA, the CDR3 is TGTGCCAGCAGCGGACGAGTGGGGTGGGCCACTGAGCAGTTCTTC. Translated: CASSGRVGWATEQFF.

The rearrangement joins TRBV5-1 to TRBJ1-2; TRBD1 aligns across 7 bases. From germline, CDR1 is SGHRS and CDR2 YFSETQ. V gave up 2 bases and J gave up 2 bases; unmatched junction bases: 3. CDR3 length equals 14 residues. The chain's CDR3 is CASSLGGSNYGYTF. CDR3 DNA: TGCGCCAGCAGCTTAGGGGGCTCGAACTATGGCTACACCTTC.

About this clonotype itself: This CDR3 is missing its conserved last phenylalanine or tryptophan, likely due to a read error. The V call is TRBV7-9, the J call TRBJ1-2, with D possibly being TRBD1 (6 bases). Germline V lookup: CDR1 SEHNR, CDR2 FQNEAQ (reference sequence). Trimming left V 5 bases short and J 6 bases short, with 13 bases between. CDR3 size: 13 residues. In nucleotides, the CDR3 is TGTGCCAGCAGCCCCAGTGGGGGCCATGGCTACACCCTC. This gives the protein CASSPSGGHGYTL.

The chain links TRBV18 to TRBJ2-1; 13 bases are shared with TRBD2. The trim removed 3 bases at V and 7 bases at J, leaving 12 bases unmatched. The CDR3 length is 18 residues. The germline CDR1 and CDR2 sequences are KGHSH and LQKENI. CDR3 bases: TGTGCCAGCTCACCTTCTCTTGGACTAGCGGGAGTGGGGAATGAGCAGTTCTTC. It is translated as CASSPSLGLAGVGNEQFF.

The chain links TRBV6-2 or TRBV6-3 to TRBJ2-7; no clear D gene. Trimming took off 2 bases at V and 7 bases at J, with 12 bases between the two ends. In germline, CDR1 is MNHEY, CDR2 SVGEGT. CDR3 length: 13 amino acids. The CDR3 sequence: CASSYGRSVEQYF. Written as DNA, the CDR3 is TGTGCCAGCAGTTACGGTAGGAGCGTGGAGCAGTACTTC.